This paragraph reports one TCR beta chain. Which antigen it targets is not known. No clone much larger than this one lies a single base away; base qualities are absent. The CDR3 holds 14 amino acids from the cysteine to the phenylalanine. The retained sequence is limited to the CDR3, 42 bases, with the frame set at the first base. The germline V gene supplies CDR1 SNHLY and CDR2 FYNNEI. V lost 8 bases and J lost 11 bases; the stretch between them is 22 bases long. These data originate in a study of beta chain features in type 1 diabetes (dated by TCRdb to between 2017 and 2018). About the full investigation: Patients and healthy donors did not differ in mean age, gender distribution, total cell number or subset yield. In the study, TCRB repertoires of sorted circulating CD4+ T cell subsets from recently diagnosed type 1 diabetes patients were compared with those of matched healthy donors. Across all samples, 90 million to 130 million sorted cells were examined, and cell number per subset correlated strongly with RNA yield. Naive and central memory subsets were obtained from all 30 or so donors, but regulatory and stem cell-like memory subsets were isolated from only 8 patients and 8 healthy donors.

The High Capacity cDNA Reverse Transcription Kit was used to reverse transcribe all of the isolated RNA, meaning that expressed TCRB transcripts were what got sequenced. Deep immunoSEQ sequencing was performed on naive, central memory and regulatory T cell samples, with an average of about 4 million total reads per sample. After sorted cells were lysed in RLT buffer, RNA was extracted with DNase-treated RNeasy Micro or Mini kits, with the choice depending on cell number. To prevent cross-contamination, each cell subset was processed individually, whereas patient and healthy donor samples were processed jointly. The immunoSEQ multiplex PCR was used to amplify TCRB sequences from cDNA, yielding 87-bp fragments that span the CDR3 region. Amplicons were sequenced on the Illumina HiSeq platform. The authors' pipeline ran thus. Synthetic template baselines were used to correct PCR bias computationally, reads within Hamming distance 2 were collapsed, and singletons that could not be merged were discarded. By aligning reads against IMGT, V, D and J genes, CDR3 length, and insertions or deletions at six rearrangement sites were assigned. Within each subset, clonotype counts were normalized to sorted cell number, after which true diversity and Gini coefficients were computed with the tcR R package. The overlap coefficient, calculated on TCRB nucleotide sequences, was used to measure repertoire sharing. TCRdb mirrors the immuneACCESS table, restricted to in-frame sequences. Some clones are absent from its copies; in checked studies, under half trace to an unresolved V gene, and the reason for the others is unknown. From that table come the V and J calls and clone size; the DNA was used to work out D and trimming. The sample table contains roughly 180,000 clones; only one count was recorded for about 7.8% of them. Approximately 0.87% of the sample comes from the top ten.

Each donor gave one peripheral blood draw, about 100 mL on average, collected into heparinised tubes. A BD FACSAria II was used to sort naive, central memory, regulatory and stem cell-like memory CD4+ T cells with a panel that included CD45RO, CCR7, CD25, CD127, CD95 and CD27. All sorted populations exceeded 95% purity. PBMCs were isolated right away by Lymphoprep density gradient centrifugation and were stained directly, without culture. So that batch effects would be minimized, each experiment stained and sorted samples in pairs, pairing one healthy donor with one patient. The full study reports these points: Naive, central memory and regulatory TCRB repertoires appeared more similar among patients than among healthy donors. Shorter templates might have been favored by PCR, but patient and control samples were amplified and corrected together, so both groups would have been affected equally by any skew. Fewer insertions and more nucleotide deletions at VDJ recombination sites were observed in patients with type 1 diabetes, implying thymic rearrangement abnormalities. Only small numbers of individuals were included in the HLA sub-analyses, which left unresolved whether HLA type had any influence on TCRB rearrangement. In all four CD4+ subsets, TCRB CDR3 length was moderately but significantly shorter in type 1 diabetes patients. Because cDNA rather than genomic DNA was sequenced, highly expressing activated cells could have been over-represented, although no difference in activation and CD3 levels was found between groups.

The receptor was derived from a middle-aged woman with type 1 diabetes. The material sequenced was central memory CD4+ T cells from blood. The chain couples TRBV2 to TRBJ1-5; the D gene is perhaps TRBD1, from 5 matching bases. The sequenced DNA: TGTGCCAGCCGCGAAGGAGGTTCCCTAGGGGCCCAGCATTTT. Its translation reads: CASREGGSLGAQHF.